Listed below are T cell receptor beta chains from one sample, sequenced in a study of blood T cells in healthy people across ages. TCRdb fed the 5' RACE reads into MiXCR, producing one record per CDR3 protein. The sample has roughly 800,000 distinct CDR3 sequences, roughly 60% seen once. Sequenced: blood. The source of these receptors is a man aged 30 to 45 in good health. Both conserved end residues are part of each CDR3. The order of the fields is clone size, V gene, J gene, D gene, CDR3 DNA, CDR3 protein. A D gene is named only where the DNA matches it firmly. Only some rows state a clone size, as once, few, many or a class for expanded clones.

abundance: NA; v_gene: TRBV7-4; j_gene: TRBJ2-1; d_gene: TRBD2; CDR3nt: TGTGCCAGCAGCCCTAGCGGGTTCATTAGCGGGATAGTAGGGCCCAATGAGCAGTTCTTC; CDR3aa: CASSPSGFISGIVGPNEQFF
abundance: NA; v_gene: TRBV7-8; j_gene: TRBJ2-3; d_gene: TRBD2; CDR3nt: TGTGCCAGCAGCCTTTATACTAGCGGGGTGACAGATACGCAGTATTTT; CDR3aa: CASSLYTSGVTDTQYF
abundance: NA; v_gene: TRBV20-1; j_gene: TRBJ2-1; d_gene: TRBD2; CDR3nt: TGCAGTGCTTCCCTTCTAGCGGGGTCCTACAATGAGCAGTTCTTC; CDR3aa: CSASLLAGSYNEQFF
abundance: NA; v_gene: TRBV21-1; j_gene: TRBJ1-5; d_gene: NA; CDR3nt: TGTGCCCGGAGAGATCAGCCCCAGCATTTT; CDR3aa: CARRDQPQHF
abundance: few; v_gene: TRBV5-1; j_gene: TRBJ2-5; d_gene: NA; CDR3nt: TGCGCCAGCAGCTTTACAGATACAGAGACCCAGTACTTC; CDR3aa: CASSFTDTETQYF
abundance: NA; v_gene: TRBV7-2; j_gene: TRBJ2-7; d_gene: NA; CDR3nt: TGTGCCAGCACCCCTGTTAGCGGAGTTGGTGGCGAGCAGTACTTC; CDR3aa: CASTPVSGVGGEQYF
abundance: NA; v_gene: TRBV28; j_gene: TRBJ2-7; d_gene: TRBD1; CDR3nt: TGTGCCAGCAGTCAGACGACAGGGGGTTACCACGAGCAGTACTTC; CDR3aa: CASSQTTGGYHEQYF
abundance: many; v_gene: TRBV7-2; j_gene: TRBJ2-2; d_gene: NA; CDR3nt: TGTGCCAGCAGCTTCGAGGGGCGGGGGCAAAACACCGGGGAGCTGTTTTTT; CDR3aa: CASSFEGRGQNTGELFF
abundance: NA; v_gene: TRBV11-2; j_gene: TRBJ2-1; d_gene: NA; CDR3nt: TGTGCCAGCAGCGGGGGCCAAGGGTTTGTTAACAATGAGCAGTTCTTC; CDR3aa: CASSGGQGFVNNEQFF
abundance: few; v_gene: TRBV28; j_gene: TRBJ2-5; d_gene: TRBD1; CDR3nt: TGTGCCAGCAGTCAAGACTTGGACAGGGGAAGAGCTCAGTACTTC; CDR3aa: CASSQDLDRGRAQYF
abundance: NA; v_gene: TRBV7-3; j_gene: TRBJ2-1; d_gene: TRBD1; CDR3nt: TGTGCCAGCAGCTTAGGGACAGAAGAGACCCAGTTCTTC; CDR3aa: CASSLGTEETQFF
abundance: NA; v_gene: TRBV7-2; j_gene: TRBJ1-2; d_gene: NA; CDR3nt: TGTGCCAGCAGCTTAGCCGGGACAAGTTGGGTCGGTGGCTACACCTTC; CDR3aa: CASSLAGTSWVGGYTF
abundance: many; v_gene: TRBV7-2; j_gene: TRBJ2-3; d_gene: NA; CDR3nt: TGTGCCAGCAGCAGACGCACAGATACGCAGTATTTT; CDR3aa: CASSRRTDTQYF
abundance: NA; v_gene: TRBV28; j_gene: TRBJ2-4; d_gene: NA; CDR3nt: TGTGCCAGCAGTTTATACGGGGAGCTCGGGGTAAACATTCAGTACTTC; CDR3aa: CASSLYGELGVNIQYF
abundance: few; v_gene: TRBV10-3; j_gene: TRBJ2-2; d_gene: NA; CDR3nt: TGTGCCATCTTTTCCGAGAACACCGGGGAGCTGTTTTTT; CDR3aa: CAIFSENTGELFF
abundance: NA; v_gene: TRBV20-1; j_gene: TRBJ1-1; d_gene: TRBD1; CDR3nt: TGCAGTGCTAGAGGACAGGGTCGGAACACTGAAGCTTTCTTT; CDR3aa: CSARGQGRNTEAFF
abundance: NA; v_gene: TRBV20-1; j_gene: TRBJ2-7; d_gene: NA; CDR3nt: TGCAGTGCTATCCGGGACGACAGCTACGAGCAGTACTTC; CDR3aa: CSAIRDDSYEQYF
abundance: NA; v_gene: TRBV6-5; j_gene: TRBJ2-7; d_gene: TRBD2; CDR3nt: TGTGCCAGCACAGCGGGACCGTCCTACGAGCAGTACTTC; CDR3aa: CASTAGPSYEQYF
abundance: NA; v_gene: TRBV6-1; j_gene: TRBJ2-1; d_gene: TRBD2; CDR3nt: TGTGCCAGCAGTGAAGTATCGCGGGGGGGAATCCTCAAGTTCTTC; CDR3aa: CASSEVSRGGILKFF
abundance: NA; v_gene: TRBV18; j_gene: TRBJ2-1; d_gene: NA; CDR3nt: TGTGCCAGCTCACCGGATGTGTTTCGGCCGGACAATGAGCAGTTCTTC; CDR3aa: CASSPDVFRPDNEQFF
abundance: NA; v_gene: TRBV12-3/TRBV12-4; j_gene: TRBJ1-1; d_gene: NA; CDR3nt: TGTGCCAGCAGTTTCTTCCTTCCGGGACTGTTGATCGGATCGAACACTGAAGCTTTCTTT; CDR3aa: CASSFFLPGLLIGSNTEAFF
abundance: NA; v_gene: TRBV5-5; j_gene: TRBJ2-1; d_gene: NA; CDR3nt: TGTGCCAGCAGCCTTGCACAGAGCTCCTACAATGAGCAGTTCTTC; CDR3aa: CASSLAQSSYNEQFF
abundance: many; v_gene: TRBV12-3/TRBV12-4; j_gene: TRBJ2-7; d_gene: TRBD2; CDR3nt: TGTGCCAGCACCCAAGCGGGATCGGTCAACGAGCAGTACTTC; CDR3aa: CASTQAGSVNEQYF
abundance: once; v_gene: TRBV6-6; j_gene: TRBJ2-6; d_gene: TRBD1; CDR3nt: TGTTCCACCGGGACAGGGAGCACCGGGGCCAACGTCCTGACTTTC; CDR3aa: CSTGTGSTGANVLTF
abundance: NA; v_gene: TRBV20-1; j_gene: TRBJ2-1; d_gene: TRBD1; CDR3nt: TGCAGTGCTGCCACCACCGGGACAGGTTCTTACAATGAGCAGTTCTTC; CDR3aa: CSAATTGTGSYNEQFF
abundance: NA; v_gene: TRBV20-1; j_gene: TRBJ2-7; d_gene: TRBD2; CDR3nt: TGCAGTGCTTATACCGGGACTACCTACGAGCAGTACTTC; CDR3aa: CSAYTGTTYEQYF
abundance: once; v_gene: TRBV5-1; j_gene: TRBJ2-7; d_gene: TRBD2; CDR3nt: TGCGCCAGCAGCGAAACTAGCGGTGAAACCTACGAGCAGTACTTC; CDR3aa: CASSETSGETYEQYF
abundance: once; v_gene: TRBV7-9; j_gene: TRBJ2-2; d_gene: TRBD1; CDR3nt: TGTGCCAGCAGCCCCCGACTGACAGGGACGACCGGGGAGCTGTTTTTT; CDR3aa: CASSPRLTGTTGELFF
abundance: few; v_gene: TRBV2; j_gene: TRBJ2-1; d_gene: NA; CDR3nt: TGTGCCAGCATGGGTTGGGTACCAAAGAACAATGAGCAGTTCTTC; CDR3aa: CASMGWVPKNNEQFF
abundance: NA; v_gene: TRBV5-1; j_gene: TRBJ1-2; d_gene: TRBD1; CDR3nt: TGCGCCAGCAGTCCTACTGCCCGACAGGGAGGATATGGCTACACCTTC; CDR3aa: CASSPTARQGGYGYTF
abundance: once; v_gene: TRBV7-8; j_gene: TRBJ2-1; d_gene: TRBD1; CDR3nt: TGTGCCAGCAGCTCCCCGGTTGGAAGGGGGCTCAATGAGCAGTTCTTC; CDR3aa: CASSSPVGRGLNEQFF
abundance: NA; v_gene: TRBV6-2/TRBV6-3; j_gene: TRBJ2-1; d_gene: NA; CDR3nt: TGTGCCAGCAGTCGATCGAGTAGGAGCTCCTACAATGAGCAGTTCTTC; CDR3aa: CASSRSSRSSYNEQFF
abundance: NA; v_gene: TRBV4-2; j_gene: TRBJ2-1; d_gene: TRBD1; CDR3nt: TGTGCCAGCAGCCAAGATGGGACAGGGATTATCAATGAGCAGTTCTTC; CDR3aa: CASSQDGTGIINEQFF
abundance: NA; v_gene: TRBV20-1; j_gene: TRBJ2-7; d_gene: TRBD2; CDR3nt: TGCAGTGCTAGTCCGGGAGGGAGCTCCTACGAGCAGTACTTC; CDR3aa: CSASPGGSSYEQYF